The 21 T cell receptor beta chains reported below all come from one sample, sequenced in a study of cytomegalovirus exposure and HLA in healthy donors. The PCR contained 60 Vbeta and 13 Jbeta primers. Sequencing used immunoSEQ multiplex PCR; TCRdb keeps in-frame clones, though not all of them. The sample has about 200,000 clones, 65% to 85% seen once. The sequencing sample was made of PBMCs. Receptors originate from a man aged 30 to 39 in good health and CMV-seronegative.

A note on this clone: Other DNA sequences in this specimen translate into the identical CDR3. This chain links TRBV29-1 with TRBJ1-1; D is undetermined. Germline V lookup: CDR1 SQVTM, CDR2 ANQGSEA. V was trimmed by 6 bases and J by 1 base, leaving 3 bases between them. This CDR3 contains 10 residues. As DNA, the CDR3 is TGCAGCGTGCGGAACACTGAAGCTTTCTTT. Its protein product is CSVRNTEAFF.

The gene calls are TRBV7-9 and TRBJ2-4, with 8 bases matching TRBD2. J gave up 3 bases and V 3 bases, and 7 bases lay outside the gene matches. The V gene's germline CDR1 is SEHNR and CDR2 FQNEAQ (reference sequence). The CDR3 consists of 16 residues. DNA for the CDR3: TGTGCCAGCAGCTTTCCCGCGGGGGGCCGCAAAAACATTCAGTACTTC. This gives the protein CASSFPAGGRKNIQYF.

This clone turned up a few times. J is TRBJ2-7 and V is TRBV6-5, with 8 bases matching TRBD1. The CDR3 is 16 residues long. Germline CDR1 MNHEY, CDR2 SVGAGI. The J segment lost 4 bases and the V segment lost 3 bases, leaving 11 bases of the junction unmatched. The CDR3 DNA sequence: TGTGCCAGCAGTTATTCAGCCGGGACAGGAGTTTACGAGCAGTACTTC. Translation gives CASSYSAGTGVYEQYF.

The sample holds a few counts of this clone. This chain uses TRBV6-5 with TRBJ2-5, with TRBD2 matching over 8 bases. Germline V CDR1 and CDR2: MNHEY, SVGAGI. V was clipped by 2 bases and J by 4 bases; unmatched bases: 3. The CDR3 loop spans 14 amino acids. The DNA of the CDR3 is TGTGCCAGCAGTTACCTACGGGGGGGAGAGACCCAGTACTTC. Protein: CASSYLRGGETQYF.

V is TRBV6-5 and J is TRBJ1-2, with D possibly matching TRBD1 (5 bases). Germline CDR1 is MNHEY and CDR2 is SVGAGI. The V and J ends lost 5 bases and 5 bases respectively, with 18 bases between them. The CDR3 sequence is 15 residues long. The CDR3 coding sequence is TGTGCCAGCAGTACTGACAGTGCTCCCTTATATGGCTACACCTTC. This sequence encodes CASSTDSAPLYGYTF.

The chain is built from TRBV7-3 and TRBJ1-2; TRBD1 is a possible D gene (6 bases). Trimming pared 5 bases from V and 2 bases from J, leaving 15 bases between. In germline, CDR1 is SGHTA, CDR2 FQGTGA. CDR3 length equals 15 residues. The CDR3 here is CASSPFGGANYGYTF. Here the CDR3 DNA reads TGTGCCAGCAGCCCATTCGGGGGGGCAAACTATGGCTACACCTTC.

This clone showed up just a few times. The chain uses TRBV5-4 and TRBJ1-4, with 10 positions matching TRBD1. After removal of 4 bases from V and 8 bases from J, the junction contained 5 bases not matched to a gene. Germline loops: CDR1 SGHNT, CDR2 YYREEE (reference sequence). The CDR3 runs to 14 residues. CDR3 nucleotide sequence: TGTGCCAGCAGCATGGGACAGGGGAGAGAAAAACTGTTTTTT. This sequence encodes CASSMGQGREKLFF.

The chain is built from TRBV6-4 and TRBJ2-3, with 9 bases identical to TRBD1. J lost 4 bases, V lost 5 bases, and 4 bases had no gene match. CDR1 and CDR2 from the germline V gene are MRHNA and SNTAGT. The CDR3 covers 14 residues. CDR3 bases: TGTGCCAGCAGTACCGGGACAGGGTCAGATACGCAGTATTTT. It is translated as CASSTGTGSDTQYF.

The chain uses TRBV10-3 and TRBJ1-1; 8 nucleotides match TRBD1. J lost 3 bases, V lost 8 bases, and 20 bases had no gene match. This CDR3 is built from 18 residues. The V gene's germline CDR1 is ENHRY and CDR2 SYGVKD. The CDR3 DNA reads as TGTGCCATCTCCCAGGTCCGGACAGGGATAGTACGGGACACTGAAGCTTTCTTT. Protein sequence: CAISQVRTGIVRDTEAFF.

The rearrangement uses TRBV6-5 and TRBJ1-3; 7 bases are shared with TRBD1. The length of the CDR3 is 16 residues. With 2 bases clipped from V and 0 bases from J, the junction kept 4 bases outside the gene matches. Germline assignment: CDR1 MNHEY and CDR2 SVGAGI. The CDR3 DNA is TGTGCCAGCAGTTACACGGGACAGAACTCTGGAAACACCATATATTTT. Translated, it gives CASSYTGQNSGNTIYF.

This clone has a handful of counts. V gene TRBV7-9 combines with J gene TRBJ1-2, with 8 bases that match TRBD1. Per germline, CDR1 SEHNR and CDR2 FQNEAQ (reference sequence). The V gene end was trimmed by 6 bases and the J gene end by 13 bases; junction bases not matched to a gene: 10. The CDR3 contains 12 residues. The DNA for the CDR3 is TGTGCCAGCAGTCCGGAGGGACAGGTGTGCACCTTC. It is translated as CASSPEGQVCTF.

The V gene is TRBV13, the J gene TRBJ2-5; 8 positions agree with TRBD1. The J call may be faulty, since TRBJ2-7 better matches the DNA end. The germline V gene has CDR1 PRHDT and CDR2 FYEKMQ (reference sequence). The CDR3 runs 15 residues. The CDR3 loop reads CASSPGEDREYEQYF. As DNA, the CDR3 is TGTGCCAGCAGCCCCGGCGAGGACAGGGAGTACGAGCAGTACTTC.

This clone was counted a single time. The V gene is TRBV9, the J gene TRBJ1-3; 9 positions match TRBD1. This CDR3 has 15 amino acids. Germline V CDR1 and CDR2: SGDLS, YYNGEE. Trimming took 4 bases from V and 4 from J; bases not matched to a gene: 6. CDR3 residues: CASSTGTGRGNTIYF. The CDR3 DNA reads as TGTGCCAGCAGCACCGGGACAGGGCGAGGAAACACCATATATTTT.

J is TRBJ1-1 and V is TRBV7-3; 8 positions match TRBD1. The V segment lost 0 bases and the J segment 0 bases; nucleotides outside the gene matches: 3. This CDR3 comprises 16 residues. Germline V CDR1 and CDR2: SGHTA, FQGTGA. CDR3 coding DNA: TGTGCCAGCAGCTTAACGGCAGGGGGCATGAACACTGAAGCTTTCTTT. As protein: CASSLTAGGMNTEAFF.

The CDR3 loop reads CASSQGATSGVRSYNEQFF. The CDR3 nucleotides are TGTGCCAGCAGCCAGGGGGCGACTAGCGGGGTTAGGTCCTACAATGAGCAGTTCTTC. The V call is TRBV5-5, the J call TRBJ2-1, with 11 bases matching TRBD2. The length of the CDR3 is 19 residues. V lost 4 bases to trimming and J lost 1 base; unmatched junction nucleotides: 13. The germline V gene has CDR1 SGHKS and CDR2 YYEKEE (reference sequence).

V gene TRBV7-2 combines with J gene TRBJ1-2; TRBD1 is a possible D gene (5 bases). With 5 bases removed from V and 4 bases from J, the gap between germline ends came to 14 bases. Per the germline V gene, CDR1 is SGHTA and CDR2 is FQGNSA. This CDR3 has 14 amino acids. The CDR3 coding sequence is TGTGCCAGCAGCCAAGGGGCGGGATTCTATGGCTACACCTTC. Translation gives CASSQGAGFYGYTF.

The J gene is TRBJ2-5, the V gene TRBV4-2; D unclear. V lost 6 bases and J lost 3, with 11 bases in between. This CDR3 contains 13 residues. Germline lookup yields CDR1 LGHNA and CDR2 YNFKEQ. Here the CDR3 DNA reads TGTGCCAGCAGGGATACAGACGAAGAGACCCAGTACTTC. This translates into CASRDTDEETQYF.

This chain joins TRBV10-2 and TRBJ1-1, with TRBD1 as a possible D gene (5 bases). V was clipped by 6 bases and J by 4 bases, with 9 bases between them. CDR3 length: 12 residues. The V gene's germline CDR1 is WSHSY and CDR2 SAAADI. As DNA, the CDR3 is TGCGCCAGCAGCAGGGAGGGCACTGAAGCTTTCTTT. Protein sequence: CASSREGTEAFF.

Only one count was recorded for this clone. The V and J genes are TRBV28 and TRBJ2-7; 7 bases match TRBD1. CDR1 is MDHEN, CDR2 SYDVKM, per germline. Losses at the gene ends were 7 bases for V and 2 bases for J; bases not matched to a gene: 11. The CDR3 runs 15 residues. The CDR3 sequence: CASNVGQAATYEQYF. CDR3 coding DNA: TGTGCCAGCAATGTCGGACAGGCGGCCACCTACGAGCAGTACTTC. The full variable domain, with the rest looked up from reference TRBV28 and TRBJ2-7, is DVKVTQSSRYLVKRTGEKVFLECVQDMDHENMFWYRQDPGLGLRLIYFSYDVKMKEKGDIPEGYSVSREKKERFSLILESASTNQTSMYLCASNVGQAATYEQYFGPGTRLTVT.

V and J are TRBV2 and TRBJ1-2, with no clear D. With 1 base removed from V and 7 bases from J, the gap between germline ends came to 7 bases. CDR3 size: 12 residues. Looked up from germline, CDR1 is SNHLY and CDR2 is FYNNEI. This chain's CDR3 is CASSEGGPGYTF. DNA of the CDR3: TGTGCCAGCAGTGAAGGAGGGCCTGGCTACACCTTC.

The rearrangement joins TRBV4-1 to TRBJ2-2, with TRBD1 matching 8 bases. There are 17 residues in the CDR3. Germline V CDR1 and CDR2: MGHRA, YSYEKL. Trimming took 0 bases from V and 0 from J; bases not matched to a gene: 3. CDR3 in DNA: TGCGCCAGCAGCCAAGATCACAGGGGGGCGAACACCGGGGAGCTGTTTTTT. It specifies CASSQDHRGANTGELFF.